This is a list of T cell receptor beta chains from one sample in a study of PD-L1 blockade in urothelial cancer. Data came from immunoSEQ multiplex PCR; TCRdb stores just in-frame clones and leaves some out. Of 130,000 or so clones listed, around 84% were seen once; the top ten hold 3.2%. The specimen was PBMCs, collected around atezolizumab (anti-PD-L1) treatment. These receptors were collected from a man over 45 with urothelial cancer. The conserved cysteine and the conserved F or W are not part of the CDR3 here.

V gene: TRBV28; CDR3 protein: ASRRLTGQVSYEQY
V gene: TRBV7-3; CDR3 protein: ASSPKGAGSGANVLT
V gene: TRBV4-2; CDR3 protein: ASSPLGTSGQETQY
V gene: TRBV19; CDR3 protein: ASSKPSTGGEWPQH
V gene: TRBV9; CDR3 protein: ASSRGNFQETQY
V gene: TRBV30; CDR3 protein: AWTPAERLSNQPQH
V gene: TRBV28; CDR3 protein: ASDRVNSPLH
V gene: TRBV27; CDR3 protein: ASSSLQGMTYEQY
V gene: TRBV6-6; CDR3 protein: ASTGSGSTSYNEQF
V gene: TRBV10-3; CDR3 protein: AISVGDEQY
V gene: TRBV5-5; CDR3 protein: ASSSLRPRQGGYGYT
V gene: TRBV5-1; CDR3 protein: ASSLASGSRTGELF
V gene: TRBV18; CDR3 protein: ASSPTGAGTDTQY
V gene: TRBV7-2; CDR3 protein: ASSITLSGPYNEQF
V gene: TRBV25-1; CDR3 protein: ASRGQGWNEQF
V gene: TRBV18; CDR3 protein: ASSPRFQGGTDTQY
V gene: TRBV10-3; CDR3 protein: AISASGRPYEQY
V gene: TRBV10-1; CDR3 protein: ASSESVGTGYEQY
V gene: TRBV5-1; CDR3 protein: ASSLLTSGQTGELF
V gene: TRBV4-2; CDR3 protein: ASSQIGGSYNEQF
V gene: TRBV15; CDR3 protein: ATSRFTGGQETQY
V gene: TRBV18; CDR3 protein: ASSPKTSGSYNEQF
V gene: TRBV28; CDR3 protein: ASRRRAGVYYEQY
V gene: TRBV9; CDR3 protein: ASSVEGAGGAGELS
V gene: TRBV10-1; CDR3 protein: ASTSKIEAAEETQY
V gene: TRBV7-2; CDR3 protein: ASSPRAGGRETQY
V gene: TRBV18; CDR3 protein: ASSPGQGQETQY
V gene: TRBV4-2; CDR3 protein: ASSLGTGGNEQY
V gene: TRBV6-6; CDR3 protein: ASMRMRTGVDIQY
V gene: TRBV28; CDR3 protein: ASSLTGLAALYNEQF
V gene: TRBV6-1; CDR3 protein: ASSEYTGGRLAF
V gene: TRBV21-1; CDR3 protein: ASSGTGGPSYNSPLH
V gene: TRBV19; CDR3 protein: ASSPRGTWGNTEAF